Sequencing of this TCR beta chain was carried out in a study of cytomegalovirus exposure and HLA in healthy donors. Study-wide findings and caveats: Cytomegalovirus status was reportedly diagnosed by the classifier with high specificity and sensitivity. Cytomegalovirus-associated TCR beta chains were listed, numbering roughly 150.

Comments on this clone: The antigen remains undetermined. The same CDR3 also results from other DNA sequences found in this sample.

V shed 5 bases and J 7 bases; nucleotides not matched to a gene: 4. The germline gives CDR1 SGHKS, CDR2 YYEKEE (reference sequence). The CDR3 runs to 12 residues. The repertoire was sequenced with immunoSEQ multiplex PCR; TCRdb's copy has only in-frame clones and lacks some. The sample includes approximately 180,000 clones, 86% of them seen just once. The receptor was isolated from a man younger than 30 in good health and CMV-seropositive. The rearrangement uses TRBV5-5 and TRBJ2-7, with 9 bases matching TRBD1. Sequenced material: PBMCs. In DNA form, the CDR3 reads TGTGCCAGCAGTTGGACAGGGGAAGAGCAGTACTTC. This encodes CASSWTGEEQYF.